These 23 T cell receptor beta chains were all obtained from the same sample, sequenced in a study of shared clonotypes between healthy human individuals. The assay was immunoSEQ multiplex PCR, and TCRdb's table has in-frame clones only and misses some. This sample has approximately 1,500,000 clones, with under 99% found just once. Sequencing was done on a sample of naive CD4+ T cells sorted from blood. Sample subset: CD45RA+ positively selected. Receptors originate from a man younger than 45 in good health.

Regarding this clone: This sample also contains other DNA sequences that code for the same CDR3. V usage is TRBV27 and J usage is TRBJ2-2; D is ambiguous. This CDR3 has 12 amino acids. Germline V gives CDR1 MNHEY, CDR2 SMNVEV (reference sequence). The germline V and J ends were trimmed by 1 base and 7 bases, with 4 bases remaining between them. The CDR3 loop reads CASSLYGGELFF. Written as DNA, the CDR3 is TGTGCCAGCAGTTTATACGGCGGGGAGCTGTTTTTT.

V usage is TRBV19 and J usage is TRBJ2-2; a possible D gene is TRBD2 (5 bases). This CDR3 region has 15 residues. The germline CDR1 and CDR2 sequences are LNHDA and SQIVND (reference sequence). Trimming took off 7 bases at V and 0 bases at J, with 12 bases between the two ends. CDR3 DNA: TGTGCCAGTATTGCCGGGATAGCGAACACCGGGGAGCTGTTTTTT. Amino acid sequence: CASIAGIANTGELFF. Together with reference TRBV19 and TRBJ2-2, the CDR3 gives the full variable domain: DGGITQSPKYLFRKEGQNVTLSCEQNLNHDAMYWYRQDPGQGLRLIYYSQIVNDFQKGDIAEGYSVSREKKESFPLTVTSAQKNPTAFYLCASIAGIANTGELFFGEGSRLTVL.

CDR3: CAISETGNEKLFF. CDR3 DNA sequence: TGTGCCATCAGTGAGACAGGGAATGAAAAACTGTTTTTT. The V and J genes are TRBV10-3 and TRBJ1-4, with D possibly TRBD1 on 6 matching bases. CDR1 ENHRY and CDR2 SYGVKD come from the germline V gene. The CDR3 is 13 residues long. V was trimmed by 2 bases and J by 5 bases, leaving 6 bases between them.

This sequence joins TRBV19 and TRBJ1-2; TRBD1 is a possible D gene (6 bases). With 5 bases removed from V and 4 bases from J, the gap between germline ends came to 14 bases. The CDR3 runs to 14 residues. Germline V gene data show CDR1 as LNHDA and CDR2 as SQIVND (reference sequence). The CDR3 is CASSPWGPGYGYTF. As DNA, the CDR3 is TGTGCCAGTAGTCCCTGGGGGCCCGGCTATGGCTACACCTTC.

The V gene is TRBV30, the J gene TRBJ2-1; 7 positions agree with TRBD1. The CDR3 runs to 13 residues. With 0 bases clipped from V and 6 bases from J, the junction kept 2 bases outside the gene matches. Germline V gene sequence: CDR1 GTSNPN, CDR2 SVGIG (reference sequence). The CDR3 here is CAWSVDRSNEQFF. The DNA for the CDR3 is TGTGCCTGGAGTGTGGACAGGAGCAATGAGCAGTTCTTC.

The V and J genes are TRBV29-1 and TRBJ2-3; D is possibly TRBD1 (6 bases). Trimming left V 7 bases short and J 4 bases short, with 15 bases between. The CDR3 spans 13 residues. CDR1 SQVTM and CDR2 ANQGSEA come from the germline V gene. The DNA for the CDR3 is TGCAGCGCTGGTCAGGGGTCGGCAGATACGCAGTATTTT. It codes for CSAGQGSADTQYF.

This chain uses TRBV30 with TRBJ2-2, with 8 bases that match TRBD1. The CDR3 contains 19 residues. The V gene's germline CDR1 is GTSNPN and CDR2 SVGIG (reference sequence). V was pared by 2 bases and J by 2 bases, with 16 bases of the junction left unmatched. The CDR3 sequence: CAWSWTGRGGPINTGELFF. The DNA for the CDR3 is TGTGCCTGGAGTTGGACAGGGCGGGGTGGTCCGATAAACACCGGGGAGCTGTTTTTT. The full variable domain, its missing parts supplied by reference TRBV30 and TRBJ2-2, is SQTIHQWPATLVQPVGSPLSLECTVEGTSNPNLYWYRQAAGRGLQLLFYSVGIGQISSEVPQNLSASRPQDRQFILSSKKLLLSDSGFYLCAWSWTGRGGPINTGELFFGEGSRLTVL.

The chain combines TRBV19 with TRBJ2-5; 11 positions match TRBD1. Germline lookup yields CDR1 LNHDA and CDR2 SQIVND (reference sequence). V lost 8 bases and J lost 5; bases outside the gene matches: 4. The CDR3 totals 13 residues. CDR3 in amino acids: CASGQGAWETQYF. The CDR3 DNA is TGTGCCAGTGGACAGGGGGCTTGGGAGACCCAGTACTTC.

The genes are TRBV9 and TRBJ2-2; 8 bases line up with TRBD1. The CDR3 contains 14 residues. V dropped 3 bases and J dropped 6; count of bases not matched to a gene: 4. The germline V gene encodes CDR1 SGDLS and CDR2 YYNGEE. CDR3 in DNA: TGTGCCAGCAGCGGGACAGGGCAGGCCGGGGAGCTGTTTTTT. Its translation is CASSGTGQAGELFF. Based on the CDR3 plus reference TRBV9 and TRBJ2-2, the full variable domain is DSGVTQTPKHLITATGQRVTLRCSPRSGDLSVYWYQQSLDQGLQFLIQYYNGEERAKGNILERFSAQQFPDLHSELNLSSLELGDSALYFCASSGTGQAGELFFGEGSRLTVL.

CDR3 amino acids: CASSRDRVWENTEAFF. The CDR3, as DNA: TGTGCCAGCAGCCGGGACAGGGTGTGGGAGAACACTGAAGCTTTCTTT. The gene calls are TRBV5-6 and TRBJ1-1, with TRBD1 identical over 9 bases. V was clipped by 4 bases and J by 1 base; unmatched bases: 8. CDR1 is SGHDT, CDR2 YYEEEE, per germline. CDR3 size: 16 residues.

The genes are TRBV7-2 and TRBJ1-2; D gene ambiguous. Between the trimmed V and J ends, which lost 5 bases and 4 bases, there was a span of 17 bases. The CDR3 has 15 amino acids. Germline CDR1 reads SGHTA; CDR2 reads FQGNSA. CDR3 DNA: TGTGCCAGCAGCACCCAAGGTAGATTGACCTATGGCTACACCTTC. The encoded protein is CASSTQGRLTYGYTF.

The chain carries TRBV5-1 and TRBJ2-3, with 8 nucleotides matching TRBD2. CDR3 length: 15 residues. With 0 bases clipped from V and 4 bases from J, the junction kept 4 bases outside the gene matches. The germline V gene encodes CDR1 SGHRS and CDR2 YFSETQ. In nucleotides, the CDR3 is TGCGCCAGCAGCTTGGTTCCAGCGGGAGCAGATACGCAGTATTTT. This encodes CASSLVPAGADTQYF.

The rearrangement links TRBV11-1 to TRBJ2-5, with 8 bases that match TRBD2. V was clipped by 1 base and J by 2 bases; unmatched bases: 6. The CDR3 sequence is 16 residues long. Germline CDR1 reads SGHAT; CDR2 reads FQDESV (reference sequence). CDR3 nucleotides: TGTGCCAGCAGCTTAGGGCCAGGACTAGCTCAAGAGACCCAGTACTTC. The encoded protein is CASSLGPGLAQETQYF.

The CDR3 DNA is TGTGCCAGCAGCAGTGCGGGGGACGGGGAGACCCAGTACTTC. It is translated as CASSSAGDGETQYF. The V call is TRBV5-4, the J call TRBJ2-5; 7 nucleotides align to TRBD2. CDR3 length: 14 residues. Germline V CDR1 and CDR2: SGHNT, YYREEE (reference sequence). With V trimmed by 4 bases and J by 5 bases, 8 bases remained unmatched.

This clone was seen a single time. CDR3 DNA sequence: TGTGCCACCAGCAGAGACCCCTCCACAAGGTCGGGTGGCTACACCTTC. Translating gives CATSRDPSTRSGGYTF. The chain joins TRBV15 to TRBJ1-2, with D unclear. The V end lost 0 bases, the J end lost 7 bases, and 18 bases lay between the germline ends. The CDR3 length is 16 residues. Germline V CDR1 and CDR2: LNHNV, YYDKDF (reference sequence).

This clone appeared once. The chain employs TRBV28 and TRBJ1-3; perhaps TRBD1 as D (5 bases). Germline CDR1 reads MDHEN; CDR2 reads SYDVKM. V gave up 5 bases and J gave up 3 bases, with 14 bases separating them. The CDR3 extends over 15 amino acids. The CDR3 protein is CASSNQGDVGNTIYF. As DNA, the CDR3 is TGTGCCAGCAGTAATCAGGGTGACGTTGGAAACACCATATATTTT.

The chain carries TRBV29-1 and TRBJ2-7; D uncertain. Per the germline V gene, CDR1 is SQVTM and CDR2 is ANQGSEA. Trimming left V 4 bases short and J 4 bases short, with 17 bases between. CDR3 size: 14 residues. CDR3 amino acids: CSVGGTLPTYEQYF. The DNA of the CDR3 is TGCAGCGTTGGCGGCACCCTCCCAACGTACGAGCAGTACTTC.

With respect to this clone: Other DNA sequences in the same sample also yield this CDR3. Here the CDR3 DNA reads TGTGCCAGCAGCGTCGCGGGGGACTCCTACAATGAGCAGTTCTTC. It codes for CASSVAGDSYNEQFF. This rearrangement joins TRBV9 to TRBJ2-1; 7 bases align to TRBD2. CDR3 size: 15 residues. Germline V gene data show CDR1 as SGDLS and CDR2 as YYNGEE. The V and J ends lost 2 bases and 0 bases, in that order; junction bases with no gene match: 2.

The chain joins TRBV18 to TRBJ1-5; tentative D call: TRBD1 (5 bases). The V end lost 5 bases, the J end lost 6 bases, and 14 bases lay between the germline ends. Looked up from germline, CDR1 is KGHSH and CDR2 is LQKENI. The CDR3 runs to 14 residues. CDR3 sequence (DNA): TGTGCCAGCTCATATACAGGTCTCACTCAGCCCCAGCATTTT. Encoded protein: CASSYTGLTQPQHF. Full variable domain (rest looked up from reference TRBV18 and TRBJ1-5): NAGVMQNPRHLVRRRGQEARLRCSPMKGHSHVYWYRQLPEEGLKFMVYLQKENIIDESGMPKERFSAEFPKEGPSILRIQQVVRGDSAAYFCASSYTGLTQPQHFGDGTRLSIL.

This clone was observed once. The genes are TRBV5-1 and TRBJ1-3; D call uncertain. This CDR3 region has 16 residues. The germline CDR1 and CDR2 sequences are SGHRS and YFSETQ. Trimming stripped 4 bases from V and 4 bases from J, with 18 bases between. In DNA, the CDR3 is TGCGCCAGCAGCAAGGAGGTGGACGCACGGGGAAACACCATATATTTT. As protein: CASSKEVDARGNTIYF.

The rearrangement links TRBV6-1 to TRBJ2-7; maybe TRBD2 (5 bases). The germline V and J ends were trimmed by 6 bases and 6 bases, with 9 bases remaining between them. Germline CDR1 and CDR2: MNHNS and SASEGT. There are 11 residues in the CDR3. The CDR3 protein is CASRGGFEQYF. As DNA, the CDR3 is TGTGCCAGCAGGGGCGGGTTCGAGCAGTACTTC.

The V gene is TRBV2, the J gene TRBJ1-1; the match to TRBD1 covers 7 bases. Trimming cost V 8 bases and J 11 bases; bases outside gene matches: 11. The CDR3 length is 12 residues. Germline CDR1 reads SNHLY; CDR2 reads FYNNEI. The chain's CDR3 is CASRTGQTGAFF. CDR3 sequence (DNA): TGTGCCAGCCGGACAGGACAAACGGGGGCTTTCTTT.

The chain is built from TRBV5-6 and TRBJ2-7; possible D gene TRBD1, 6 bases. Trimming took off 1 base at V and 4 bases at J, with 21 bases between the two ends. Germline loops: CDR1 SGHDT, CDR2 YYEEEE. The CDR3 extends over 17 amino acids. The CDR3 bases are TGTGCCAGCAGCTTGTTGGCCGTCGGGACACGATATTACGAGCAGTACTTC. It encodes CASSLLAVGTRYYEQYF. The full variable domain, with the rest looked up from reference TRBV5-6 and TRBJ2-7, is DAGVTQSPTHLIKTRGQQVTLRCSPKSGHDTVSWYQQALGQGPQFIFQYYEEEERQRGNFPDRFSGHQFPNYSSELNVNALLLGDSALYLCASSLLAVGTRYYEQYFGPGTRLTVT.